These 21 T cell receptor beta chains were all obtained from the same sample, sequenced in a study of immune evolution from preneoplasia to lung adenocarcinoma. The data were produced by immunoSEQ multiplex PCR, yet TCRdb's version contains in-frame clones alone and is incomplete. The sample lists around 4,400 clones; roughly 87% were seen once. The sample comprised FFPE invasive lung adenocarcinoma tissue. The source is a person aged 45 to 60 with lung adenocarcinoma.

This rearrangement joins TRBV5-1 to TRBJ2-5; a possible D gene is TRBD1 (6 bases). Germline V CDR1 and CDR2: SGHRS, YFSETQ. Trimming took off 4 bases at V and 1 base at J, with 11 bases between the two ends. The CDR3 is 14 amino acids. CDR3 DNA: TGCGCCAGCAGCCAAAACAGGGTCCAAGAGACCCAGTACTTC. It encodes CASSQNRVQETQYF.

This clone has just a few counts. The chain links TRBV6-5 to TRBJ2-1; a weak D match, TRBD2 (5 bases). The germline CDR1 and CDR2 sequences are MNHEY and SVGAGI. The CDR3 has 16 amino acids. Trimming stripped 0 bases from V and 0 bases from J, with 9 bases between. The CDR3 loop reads CASSYSEESSYNEQFF. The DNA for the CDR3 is TGTGCCAGCAGTTACTCGGAGGAAAGCTCCTACAATGAGCAGTTCTTC.

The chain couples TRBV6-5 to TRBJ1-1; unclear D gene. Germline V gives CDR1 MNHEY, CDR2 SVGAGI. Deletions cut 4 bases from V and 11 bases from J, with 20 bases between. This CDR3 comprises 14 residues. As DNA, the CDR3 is TGTGCCAGCAGTTTGGATAGTCGCTCTCCGGAGGCTTTCTTT. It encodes CASSLDSRSPEAFF.

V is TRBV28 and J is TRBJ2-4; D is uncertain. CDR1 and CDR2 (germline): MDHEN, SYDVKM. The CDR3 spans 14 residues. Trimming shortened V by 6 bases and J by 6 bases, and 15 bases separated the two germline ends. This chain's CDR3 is CASSPAVWANIQYF. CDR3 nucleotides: TGTGCCAGCAGCCCGGCAGTTTGGGCAAACATTCAGTACTTC.

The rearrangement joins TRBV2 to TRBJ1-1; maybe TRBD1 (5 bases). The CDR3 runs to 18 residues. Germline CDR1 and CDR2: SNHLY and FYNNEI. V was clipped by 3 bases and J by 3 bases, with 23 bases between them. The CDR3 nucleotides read TGTGCCAGCAGTGACCCAGGTCGGGGGGTGAAAGGGTACACTGAAGCTTTCTTT. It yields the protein CASSDPGRGVKGYTEAFF.

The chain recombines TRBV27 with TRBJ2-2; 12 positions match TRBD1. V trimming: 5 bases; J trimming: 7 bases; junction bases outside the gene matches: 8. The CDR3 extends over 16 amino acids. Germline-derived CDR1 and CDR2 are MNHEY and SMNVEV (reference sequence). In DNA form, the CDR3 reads TGTGCCAGCAGTCCCAGGGACAGGGGGCGAAACGGGGAGCTGTTTTTT. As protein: CASSPRDRGRNGELFF.

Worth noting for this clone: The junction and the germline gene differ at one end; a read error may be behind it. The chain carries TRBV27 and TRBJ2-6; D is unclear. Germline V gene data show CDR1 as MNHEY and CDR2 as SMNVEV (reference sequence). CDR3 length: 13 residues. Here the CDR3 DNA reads TGTGCCAGCAGTTTTTCTGAGGCCAACGTCCTGACTTTC. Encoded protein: CASSFSEANVLTF.

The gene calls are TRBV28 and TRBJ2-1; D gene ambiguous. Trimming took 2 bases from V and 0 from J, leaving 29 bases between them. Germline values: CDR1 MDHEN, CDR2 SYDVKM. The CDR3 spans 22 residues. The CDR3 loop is CASSLIPQRMVWRMSSYNEQFF. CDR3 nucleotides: TGTGCCAGCAGTTTAATTCCCCAACGGATGGTATGGCGGATGAGCTCCTACAATGAGCAGTTCTTC.

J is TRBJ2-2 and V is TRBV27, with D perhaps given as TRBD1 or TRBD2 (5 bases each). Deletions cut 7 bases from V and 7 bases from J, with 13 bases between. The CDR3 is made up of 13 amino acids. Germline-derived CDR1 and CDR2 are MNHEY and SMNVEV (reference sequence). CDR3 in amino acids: CASKRGFGGELFF. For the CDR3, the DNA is TGTGCCAGCAAGAGGGGTTTCGGCGGGGAGCTGTTTTTT.

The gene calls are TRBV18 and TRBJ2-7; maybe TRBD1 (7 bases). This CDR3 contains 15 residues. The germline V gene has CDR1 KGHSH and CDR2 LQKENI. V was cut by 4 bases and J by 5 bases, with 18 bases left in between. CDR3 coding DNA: TGTGCCAGCTCACGCACCGGGGGACAGACAGACGAGCAGTACTTC. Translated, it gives CASSRTGGQTDEQYF. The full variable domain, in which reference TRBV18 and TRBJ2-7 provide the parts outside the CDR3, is NAGVMQNPRHLVRRRGQEARLRCSPMKGHSHVYWYRQLPEEGLKFMVYLQKENIIDESGMPKERFSAEFPKEGPSILRIQQVVRGDSAAYFCASSRTGGQTDEQYFGPGTRLTVT.

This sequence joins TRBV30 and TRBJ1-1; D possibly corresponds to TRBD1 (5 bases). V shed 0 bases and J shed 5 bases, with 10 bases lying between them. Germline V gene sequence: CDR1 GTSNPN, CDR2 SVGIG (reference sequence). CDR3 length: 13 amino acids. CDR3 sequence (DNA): TGTGCCTGGAGTGTACGCAGGGATACTGAAGCTTTCTTT. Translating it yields CAWSVRRDTEAFF.

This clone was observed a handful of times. CDR3 sequence (DNA): TGTGCCAGCAGGGAGGGGACATGGGACTACAATGAGCAGTTCTTC. Amino acid sequence: CASREGTWDYNEQFF. This chain joins TRBV6-1 and TRBJ2-1; perhaps D is TRBD1 or TRBD2 (6 bases each). Germline CDR1 is MNHNS and CDR2 is SASEGT. With 6 bases removed from V and 3 bases from J, the gap between germline ends came to 15 bases. This CDR3 comprises 15 residues.

CDR3 coding DNA: TGTGCCAGCACCCTCAACTTCGGGCTAGGCTACAATGAGCAGTTCTTC. Its translation is CASTLNFGLGYNEQFF. This chain uses TRBV5-4 with TRBJ2-1; D is undetermined. V lost 6 bases and J lost 3, with 19 bases in between. Per germline, CDR1 SGHNT and CDR2 YYREEE (reference sequence). The CDR3 runs 16 residues.

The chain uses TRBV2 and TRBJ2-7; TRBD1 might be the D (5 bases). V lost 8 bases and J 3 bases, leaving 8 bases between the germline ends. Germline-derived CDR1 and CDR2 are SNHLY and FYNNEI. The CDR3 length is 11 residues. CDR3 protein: CASDRGYEQYF. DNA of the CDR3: TGTGCCAGCGACAGAGGCTACGAGCAGTACTTC.

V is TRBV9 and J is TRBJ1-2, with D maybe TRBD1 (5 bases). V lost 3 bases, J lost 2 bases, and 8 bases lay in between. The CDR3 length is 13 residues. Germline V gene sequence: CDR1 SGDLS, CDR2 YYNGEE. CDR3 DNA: TGTGCCAGCAGCGCGACAGTGAACTATGGCTACACCTTC. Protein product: CASSATVNYGYTF.

CDR3 coding DNA: TGTGCCAGCAGCTTAGTTATCGCGGGAGGGGCAGATACGCAGTATTTT. Amino acid sequence: CASSLVIAGGADTQYF. The chain uses TRBV11-2 and TRBJ2-3; TRBD2 matches at 9 bases. Trimming cost V 1 base and J 4 bases; bases outside gene matches: 6. Germline V gene lookup returns CDR1 SGHAT and CDR2 FQNNGV. The CDR3 is 16 amino acids.

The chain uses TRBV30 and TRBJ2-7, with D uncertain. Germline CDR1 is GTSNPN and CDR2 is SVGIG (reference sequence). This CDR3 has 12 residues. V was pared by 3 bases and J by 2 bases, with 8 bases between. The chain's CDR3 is CAWRGLTYEQYF. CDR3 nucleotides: TGTGCCTGGAGGGGCCTCACCTACGAGCAGTACTTC.

CDR3 nucleotide sequence: TGTGCCAGCGGACCGACCTATGGCTACACCTTC. This encodes CASGPTYGYTF. The J gene is TRBJ1-2, the V gene TRBV28; D is ambiguous. Looked up from germline, CDR1 is MDHEN and CDR2 is SYDVKM. V dropped 8 bases and J dropped 4 bases, with 8 bases sitting between them. The CDR3 has 11 residues.

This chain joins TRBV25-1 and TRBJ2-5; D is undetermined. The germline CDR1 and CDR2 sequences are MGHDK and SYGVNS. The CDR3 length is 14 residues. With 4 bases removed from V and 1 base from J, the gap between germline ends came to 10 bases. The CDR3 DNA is TGTGCCAGCAGTGCCACGATCTTCCAAGAGACCCAGTACTTC. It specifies CASSATIFQETQYF.

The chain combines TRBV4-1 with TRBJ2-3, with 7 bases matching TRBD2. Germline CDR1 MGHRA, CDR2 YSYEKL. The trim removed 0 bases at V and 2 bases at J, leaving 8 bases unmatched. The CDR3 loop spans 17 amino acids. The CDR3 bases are TGCGCCAGCAGCCAAGAAATGAGCGGGACCTCCACAGATACGCAGTATTTT. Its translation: CASSQEMSGTSTDTQYF.

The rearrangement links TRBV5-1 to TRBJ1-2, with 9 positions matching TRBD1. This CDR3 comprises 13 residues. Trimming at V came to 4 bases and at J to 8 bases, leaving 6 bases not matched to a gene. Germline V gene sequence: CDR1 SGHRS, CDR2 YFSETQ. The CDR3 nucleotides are TGCGCCAGCAGCAGGACAGGGGAAGGGGGCTACACCTTC. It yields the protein CASSRTGEGGYTF. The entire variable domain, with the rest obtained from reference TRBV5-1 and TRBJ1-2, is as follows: KAGVTQTPRYLIKTRGQQVTLSCSPISGHRSVSWYQQTPGQGLQFLFEYFSETQRNKGNFPGRFSGRQFSNSRSEMNVSTLELGDSALYLCASSRTGEGGYTFGSGTRLTVV.